Detailed here is one T cell receptor beta chain. The antigen remains unidentified. This record comes from a study of T cell repertoires in cytomegalovirus infection. The overall study: Through public TCR beta signatures, both CMV infection and matching HLA type were indicated. Study results and limitations: Dominant in the ex vivo response were TCR beta clonotypes restricted by HLA-C and specific for CMV. Accumulated public TCR beta family frequency recognized individuals carrying CMV together with the relevant HLA.

TCRdb called the reads again in MiXCR, with one record for every CDR3 protein. The sample has under 800,000 distinct CDR3 sequences, less than 25% seen once. Trimming stripped 4 bases from V and 4 bases from J, with 16 bases between. Germline V gene data show CDR1 as LGHNA and CDR2 as YNFKEQ. This CDR3 contains 15 residues. The source of this sequence is a human donor in good health (CMV status not recorded). Some clones in this sample may be carry-over from other donors' samples. The chain uses TRBV4-2 and TRBJ2-5, with unresolved D. The sequenced material came from CD8+ T cells from PBMCs. CDR3 DNA: TGTGCCAGCAGCCCAAATGTCGGTGTGAGAGAGACCCAGTACTTC. Its protein product is CASSPNVGVRETQYF.